Listed here are 11 T cell receptor beta chains from one sample, sequenced in a study of blood T cell repertoires in COVID-19. Repertoires were generated with immunoSEQ multiplex PCR, while TCRdb's copy carries only in-frame clones and drops some. The sample includes some 50,000 clones, about nine tenths of them seen just once. The sequenced material came from peripheral blood. These receptors originate from a middle-aged man with acute or convalescent COVID-19.

The V and J genes are TRBV29-1 and TRBJ2-2, with D possibly being TRBD1 (5 bases). CDR3 length: 11 residues. CDR1 SQVTM and CDR2 ANQGSEA come from the germline V gene. V was trimmed by 7 bases and J by 5 bases, leaving 8 bases between them. The CDR3 spells CSASGTGELFF. CDR3 DNA sequence: TGCAGCGCCTCAGGGACCGGGGAGCTGTTTTTT.

The rearrangement links TRBV14 to TRBJ2-2; possibly TRBD2 for D (5 bases). Per the germline V gene, CDR1 is SGHDN and CDR2 is FVKESK. Trimming took off 0 bases at V and 4 bases at J, with 6 bases between the two ends. This CDR3 is built from 14 residues. The CDR3 DNA is TGTGCCAGCAGCCAAGAAGGAGGCACCGGGGAGCTGTTTTTT. It encodes CASSQEGGTGELFF.

The gene calls are TRBV2 and TRBJ2-5, with no clear D. Germline CDR1 SNHLY, CDR2 FYNNEI. V shed 4 bases and J shed 0 bases, with 9 bases lying between them. The CDR3 contains 14 residues. The CDR3 sequence is CASSGTNYQETQYF. The DNA of the CDR3 is TGTGCCAGCAGTGGCACAAATTACCAAGAGACCCAGTACTTC.

The CDR3 reads CASSPRAYSSSTDTQYF. CDR3 nucleotides: TGTGCCAGCAGTCCTAGAGCTTATAGCTCTAGCACAGATACGCAGTATTTT. This sequence joins TRBV27 and TRBJ2-3; D ambiguous. CDR3 length: 17 residues. Trimming removed 5 bases from V and 0 bases from J, with 18 bases in between. Germline V lookup: CDR1 MNHEY, CDR2 SMNVEV (reference sequence).

This clone occurred once. The chain employs TRBV11-3 and TRBJ2-3, with D possibly TRBD2 on 6 matching bases. V was clipped by 6 bases and J by 0 bases, with 13 bases between them. The CDR3 has 15 residues. Germline lookup yields CDR1 SGHNT and CDR2 YENEEA. CDR3 residues: CASSIGGMSTDTQYF. CDR3 DNA: TGTGCCAGCAGTATCGGGGGAATGAGCACAGATACGCAGTATTTT.

The chain has TRBV3-1 (or the pseudogene TRBV3-2) and TRBJ2-1, with TRBD2 matching 11 bases. The CDR3 spans 17 residues. V shed 2 bases and J 0 bases; nucleotides not matched to a gene: 3. Germline assignment: CDR1 LGHDT and CDR2 YNNKEL (reference sequence). Here the CDR3 reads CASSQLAGGFSYNEQFF. In DNA form, the CDR3 reads TGTGCCAGCAGCCAACTAGCGGGAGGTTTCTCCTACAATGAGCAGTTCTTC.

The chain combines TRBV7-2 with TRBJ1-2; D is perhaps TRBD1 (6 bases). Trimming took 5 bases from V and 2 from J, leaving 9 bases between them. The CDR3 covers 13 residues. In germline, CDR1 is SGHTA, CDR2 FQGNSA. The CDR3 sequence: CASSKGGNYGYTF. The CDR3 coding sequence is TGTGCCAGCAGCAAAGGGGGAAACTATGGCTACACCTTC. The complete variable domain, with remaining parts taken from reference TRBV7-2 and TRBJ1-2, reads GAGVSQSPSNKVTEKGKDVELRCDPISGHTALYWYRQSLGQGLEFLIYFQGNSAPDKSGLPSDRFSAERTGGSVSTLTIQRTQQEDSAVYLCASSKGGNYGYTFGSGTRLTVV.

The J gene is TRBJ1-1, the V gene TRBV6-6; 12 bases fit TRBD1. The length of the CDR3 is 17 residues. Germline V gene sequence: CDR1 MNHNY, CDR2 SVGAGI (reference sequence). J lost 2 bases, V lost 5 bases, and 9 bases had no gene match. The DNA for the CDR3 is TGTGCCAGCAGTCCTCCGGGACAGGGGGCGATCAACACTGAAGCTTTCTTT. This encodes CASSPPGQGAINTEAFF.

The V call is TRBV9, the J call TRBJ2-3; 9 bases map to TRBD1. The germline V gene encodes CDR1 SGDLS and CDR2 YYNGEE. With 4 bases clipped from V and 1 base from J, the junction kept 7 bases outside the gene matches. This CDR3 region has 16 residues. CDR3 nucleotide sequence: TGTGCCAGCAGCCCAAGGGACAGGGCCGGCACAGATACGCAGTATTTT. It encodes CASSPRDRAGTDTQYF.

V and J are TRBV25-1 and TRBJ2-3; 7 bases align to TRBD1. This CDR3 region has 15 residues. Per germline, CDR1 MGHDK and CDR2 SYGVNS. Trimming at V came to 5 bases and at J to 0 bases, leaving 5 bases not matched to a gene. CDR3 bases: TGTGCCAGCAGTCCTCAGGGGGACAGCACAGATACGCAGTATTTT. It translates to CASSPQGDSTDTQYF.

This chain links TRBV30 with TRBJ2-1; 7 bases map to TRBD2. Losses at the gene ends were 4 bases for V and 0 bases for J; bases not matched to a gene: 15. The germline gives CDR1 GTSNPN, CDR2 SVGIG (reference sequence). The CDR3 is made up of 18 amino acids. The CDR3 nucleotides are TGTGCCTGGACCCTGGTGGCGGGAGCAGGGAGCTCCTACAATGAGCAGTTCTTC. It translates to CAWTLVAGAGSSYNEQFF.